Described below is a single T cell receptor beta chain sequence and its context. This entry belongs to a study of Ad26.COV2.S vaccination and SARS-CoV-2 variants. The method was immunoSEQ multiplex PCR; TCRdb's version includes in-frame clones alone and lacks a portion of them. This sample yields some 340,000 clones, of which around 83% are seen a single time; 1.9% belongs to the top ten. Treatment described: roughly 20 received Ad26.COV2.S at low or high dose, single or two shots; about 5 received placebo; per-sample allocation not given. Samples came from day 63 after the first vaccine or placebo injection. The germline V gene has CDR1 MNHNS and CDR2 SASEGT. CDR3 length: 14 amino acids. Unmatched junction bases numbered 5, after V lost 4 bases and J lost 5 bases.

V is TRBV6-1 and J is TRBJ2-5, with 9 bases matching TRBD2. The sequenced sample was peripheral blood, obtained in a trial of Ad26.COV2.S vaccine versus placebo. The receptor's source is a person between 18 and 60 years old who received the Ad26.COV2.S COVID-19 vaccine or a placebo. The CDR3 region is CASSGAGGRETQYF. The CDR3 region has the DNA TGTGCCAGCAGTGGAGCGGGGGGCAGGGAGACCCAGTACTTC.